This record covers a single TCR beta chain. This sample was taken from a study of blood T cell repertoires in COVID-19. The wider study: Collection of acute and convalescent COVID-19 samples took place in the United States, Italy and Spain. PBMCs, B-cell-depleted T cells, or T cells were the source of the cDNA or gDNA that made up the material.

Original handling: Using reference gene primer amplification, nucleated cell counts were estimated. Some clones are missing from TCRdb's copy, which holds only in-frame ones; the method was immunoSEQ multiplex PCR. Clone size and V and J calls were adopted from that table, with D and trimming inferred from the DNA. The sample yields just over 80,000 clones, approximately 90% seen once. Donors were grouped by their self-reported clinical history. Trimming removed 8 bases from V and 6 bases from J; junction bases left unmatched: 11. Germline-derived CDR1 and CDR2 are MDHEN and SYDVKM. This CDR3 contains 14 residues.

The source of this sequence is a woman between 45 and 65 years old with acute COVID-19. The specimen was PBMCs or T cells enriched from blood (not recorded which). The chain couples TRBV28 to TRBJ1-2, with 8 nucleotides matching TRBD1. In nucleotides, the CDR3 is TGTGCCAGCCCTCCGCTCGACAGGGGCGATGGCTACACCTTC. It yields the protein CASPPLDRGDGYTF.